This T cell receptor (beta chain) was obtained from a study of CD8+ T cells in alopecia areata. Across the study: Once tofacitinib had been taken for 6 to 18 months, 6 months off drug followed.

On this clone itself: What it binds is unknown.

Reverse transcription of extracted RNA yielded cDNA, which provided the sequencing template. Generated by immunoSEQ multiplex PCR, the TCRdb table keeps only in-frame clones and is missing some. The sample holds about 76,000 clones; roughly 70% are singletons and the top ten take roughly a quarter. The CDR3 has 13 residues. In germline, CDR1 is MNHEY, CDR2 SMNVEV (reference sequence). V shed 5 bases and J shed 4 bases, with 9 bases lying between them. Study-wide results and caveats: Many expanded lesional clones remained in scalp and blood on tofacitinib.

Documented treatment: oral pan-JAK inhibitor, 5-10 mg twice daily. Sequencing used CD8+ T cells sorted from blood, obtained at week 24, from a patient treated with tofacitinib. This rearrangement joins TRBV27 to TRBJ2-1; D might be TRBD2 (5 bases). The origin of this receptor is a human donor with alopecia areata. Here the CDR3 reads CASSHGSYNEQFF. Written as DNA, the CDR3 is TGTGCCAGCAGTCATGGGAGTTACAATGAGCAGTTCTTC.